This T cell receptor (beta chain) was sequenced during a study of regulatory and conventional T cells in RAG deficiency. Conventional CD4+ T cells were sorted from blood as CD25-low CD127-high cells. The eight patients with RAG deficiency had SCID (one), Omenn syndrome (two), or CID/atypical SCID (five). A word on this clone: The antigen is unknown.

Assay used: immunoSEQ multiplex PCR; TCRdb lists only in-frame clones, some missing. The sample yields approximately 10,000 clones, around 94% seen once. Germline assignment: CDR1 SGHTA and CDR2 FQGNSA. The CDR3 contains 15 residues. V was pared by 1 base and J by 3 bases, with 6 bases of the junction left unmatched. Study observations and caveats: Control T-cell subsets had markedly higher Shannon entropy and lower Simpson indices than RAG-deficient patients. In Omenn syndrome, Treg and Tconv repertoires overlapped >85%.

Source material: CD4+ effector T cells sorted from blood. The receptor was isolated from a human donor with RAG deficiency presenting as severe combined immunodeficiency. The V and J genes are TRBV7-2 and TRBJ2-7; 7 nucleotides match TRBD1. The CDR3 region has the DNA TGTGCCAGCAGCTTAGTTGTGGCAGGGGGCTACGAGCAGTACTTC. Translated: CASSLVVAGGYEQYF.